This TCR beta chain was captured in a study of human T cells and chemical hapten exposure (dated by TCRdb to the early 2020s). Regarding the research as a whole: For sensitization, 2% DPC in acetone was applied to an approximately 2 cm by approximately 2 cm area of upper inner arm skin. Throughout the approximately 25-week study period, patients were also given weekly therapeutic DPC doses on the scalp. Patch testing on the upper back used Finn chambers containing 0.01% DPC, with scoring done after 6 days according to International Contact Dermatitis Research Group standards. Most of the patients in the cohort were female, and the cohort covered alopecia areata with under or over 50% scalp involvement, alopecia totalis and alopecia universalis. The libraries were sequenced as a pool, and the TCR yield per sample differed mostly because of small variations in library volumes within the pool. The study tracked peripheral blood TCR repertoire changes in vivo during primary and secondary sensitization to the hapten diphenylcyclopropenone (DPC) in alopecia patients. Patient blood was sampled pre-sensitization (week 0) and at 2, 6 and about 24 weeks after DPC sensitization. For TCR sequencing, blood came from some 31 alopecia patients at anywhere from one to four time points (pre-sensitization, 2, 6 and 24 weeks). For every blood RNA sample, sequencing covered both the TCR alpha and TCR beta chains.

Per the publication, the time point label means: patch test 1, 2 weeks after DPC sensitization. According to the study, the label for this sample's treatment or condition signals: therapeutic diphenylcyclopropenone sensitization with weekly scalp DPC. Total RNA was extracted from unfractionated whole blood that had been collected in Tempus Blood RNA tubes. Blood at each patch-test visit was drawn before the patch test was applied. Eligible patients were aged 18 to 70, diagnosed with alopecia, deemed suitable for DPC therapy, and excluded if pregnant. CDR1 and CDR2 are drawn from the germline V gene: MDHEN, SYDVKM. V and J lose 10 bases and 10 bases, and a span of 17 bases separates them. Measured from the cysteine to the phenylalanine, the CDR3 is 13 residues long. Only the CDR3 part of the read is kept: 39 bases, read in frame from the first base. Many counts were recorded for this clonotype. It lacks a known antigen. No base-level quality is on record; no much larger clone is a single base apart.

Study-wide findings and limitations: No change with DPC sensitization was found in the number of TCRs above 1 in 1000 frequency, and no evidence of global repertoire structure alterations was found. Significantly more large CDR3 similarity clusters were formed by expanded TCRs than by pre-sensitization or healthy control sets, consistent with antigen-driven responses. Because all patients had alopecia, a presumed autoimmune disease, the immune response of the patients might differ from that of healthy individuals. After repeated subsampling, the strength of the expansion versus patch-test correlation and the threshold at which it became significant changed. Patch test score was positively correlated with the number of PT1 expanded TCRs, with significance at thresholds 8, 16 and 32 but not at 4.

Library creation used RACE. Data came from a NextSeq 500. During library preparation, unique molecular identifiers were attached to individual cDNA molecules so that TCRs could be counted quantitatively and reproducibly. Per the source publication's procedure: Samples had a median of roughly 99,000 TCRs, with a range from 23,224 to 690,600. V, J and CDR3 annotation of the TCR reads was performed with the Decombinator software suite. To make PS versus PT1 abundance plots, every sample was subsampled to the same number of TCRs (28,000). TCRs were defined as expanded if absent before sensitization and observed at least eight times at the 2-week time point. TCRdb reran the public reads through fastp at Q25 and MiXCR, keeping productive beta chains. Here each entry gathers all rows of one CDR3 protein and keeps the most common genes and DNA. TCRdb, not the authors, supplied the V and J calls. Here the sample has roughly 50,000 distinct CDR3 sequences; approximately 10% occur a single time. Under 2% of the sample is taken by the ten largest.

The chain was built from TRBV28 and TRBJ1-6; D gene: possibly TRBD1, on 5 matching bases. The TCR originated in a woman between 35 and 50 years old with alopecia areata. Some clones in this sample may be carry-over from other donors' samples. The sequences come from whole blood, collected in connection with sensitization to the hapten diphenylcyclopropenone (DPC). The DNA sequence reads TGTGCCATCGGGGGGGAATCCCAGTCACCCCTCCACTTT. This codes for CAIGGESQSPLHF. Supplemented by the reference TRBV28 and TRBJ1-6 proteins around the CDR3, the complete variable domain is DVKVTQSSRYLVKRTGEKVFLECVQDMDHENMFWYRQDPGLGLRLIYFSYDVKMKEKGDIPEGYSVSREKKERFSLILESASTNQTSMYLCAIGGESQSPLHFGNGTRLTVT.